The clone carrying this TCR beta chain was seen ten or more times. This sample was included in a study of Graves' ophthalmopathy and Graves' hyperthyroidism. CDR3 regions of TCR beta were amplified from RNA transcripts. HTBI primers were employed in first-round RT-PCR, then a second-round multiplex PCR followed. TCRdb ran MiXCR on the multiplex PCR reads and lists one entry per CDR3 protein. The sample lists approximately 1.2 million distinct CDR3 sequences; about two fifths were seen once. CDR3 length equals 12 residues. Trimming took 2 bases from V and 7 from J, leaving 8 bases between them. The sequence was obtained from an adult man with Graves' hyperthyroidism. Sequenced material: peripheral blood or thyroid tissue (not recorded which). The chain employs TRBV12-3 or TRBV12-4 and TRBJ2-5; D may be TRBD2 (6 bases). The DNA of the CDR3 is TGTGCCAGCAGTTTATTCGGGGGGACCCAGTACTTC. Residues: CASSLFGGTQYF.